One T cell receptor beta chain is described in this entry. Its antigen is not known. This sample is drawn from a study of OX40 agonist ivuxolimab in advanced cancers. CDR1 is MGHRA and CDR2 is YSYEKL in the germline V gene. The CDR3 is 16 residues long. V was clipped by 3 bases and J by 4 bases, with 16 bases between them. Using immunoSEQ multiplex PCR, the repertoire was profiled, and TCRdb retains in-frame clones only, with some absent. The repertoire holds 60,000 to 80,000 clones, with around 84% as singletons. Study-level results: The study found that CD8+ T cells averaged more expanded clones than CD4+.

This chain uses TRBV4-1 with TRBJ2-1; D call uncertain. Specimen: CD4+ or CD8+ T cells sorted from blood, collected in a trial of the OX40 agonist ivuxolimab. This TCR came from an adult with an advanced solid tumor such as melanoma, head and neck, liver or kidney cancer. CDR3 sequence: CASSQVDLLVYNEQFF. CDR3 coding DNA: TGCGCCAGCAGCCAGGTAGACCTGCTCGTTTACAATGAGCAGTTCTTC.